Sequencing of this TCR beta chain was carried out in a study of blood T cell repertoires in COVID-19. About the study: Nucleic acid was either cDNA or gDNA, and it came from T cells, B-cell-depleted T cells, or PBMCs.

Data came from immunoSEQ multiplex PCR; TCRdb stores just in-frame clones and leaves some out. The profile shows about 130,000 clones, approximately 80% of them singletons. V trimming: 1 base; J trimming: 5 bases; junction bases outside the gene matches: 8. CDR1 and CDR2 from the germline V gene are MGHRA and YSYEKL. This CDR3 region has 16 residues. Sequences were obtained from peripheral blood. This clonotype was sampled from a woman aged 45-59 years with acute or convalescent COVID-19. The chain combines TRBV4-1 with TRBJ2-1, with 7 bases that match TRBD1. The CDR3 DNA reads as TGCGCCAGCAGCCAAGCCCCGGGACAGTTACACAATGAGCAGTTCTTC. Translation: CASSQAPGQLHNEQFF.